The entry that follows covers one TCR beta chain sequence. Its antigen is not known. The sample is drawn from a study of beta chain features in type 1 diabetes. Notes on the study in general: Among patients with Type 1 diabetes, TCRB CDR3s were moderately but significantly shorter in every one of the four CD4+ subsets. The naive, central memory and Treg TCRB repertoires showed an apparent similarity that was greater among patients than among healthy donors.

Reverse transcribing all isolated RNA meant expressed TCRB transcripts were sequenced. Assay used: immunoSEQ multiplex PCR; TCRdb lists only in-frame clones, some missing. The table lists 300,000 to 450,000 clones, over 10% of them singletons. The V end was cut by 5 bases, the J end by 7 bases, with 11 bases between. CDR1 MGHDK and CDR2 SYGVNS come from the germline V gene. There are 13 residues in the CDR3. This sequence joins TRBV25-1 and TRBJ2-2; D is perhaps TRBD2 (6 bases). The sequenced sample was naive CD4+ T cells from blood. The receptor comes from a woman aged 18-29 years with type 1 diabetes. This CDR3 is CASSLARGGELFF. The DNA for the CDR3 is TGTGCCAGCAGTCTAGCGCGCGGCGGGGAGCTGTTTTTT.